This TCR beta chain was recovered during a study of T cells in Graves' hyperthyroidism and ophthalmopathy. Trimming left V 3 bases short and J 5 bases short, with 6 bases between. CDR1 is KGHSH and CDR2 is LQKENI in the germline V gene. This CDR3 has 12 residues. Regions amplified from RNA transcripts were the TCR beta CDR3 regions. HTBI primers drove first-round RT-PCR of the TCR CDR3. TCRdb used MiXCR to reprocess the multiplex PCR reads, holding one entry per CDR3 protein. The sample has a few hundred thousand distinct CDR3 sequences, about a sixth seen once; the top ten hold approximately 7%. In patients aged 18 to 65, hyperthyroidism was newly diagnosed, with duration under 2 months. This clonotype turned up a few times.

This chain connects TRBV18 to TRBJ2-3, with unresolved D. The receptor was isolated from a woman aged 30 to 39 with Graves' hyperthyroidism. The specimen sequenced was blood. This chain's CDR3 is CASSPGIDTQYF. The CDR3 DNA reads as TGTGCCAGCTCACCGGGAATAGATACGCAGTATTTT. The complete variable domain, with remaining parts taken from reference TRBV18 and TRBJ2-3, reads NAGVMQNPRHLVRRRGQEARLRCSPMKGHSHVYWYRQLPEEGLKFMVYLQKENIIDESGMPKERFSAEFPKEGPSILRIQQVVRGDSAAYFCASSPGIDTQYFGPGTRLTVL.